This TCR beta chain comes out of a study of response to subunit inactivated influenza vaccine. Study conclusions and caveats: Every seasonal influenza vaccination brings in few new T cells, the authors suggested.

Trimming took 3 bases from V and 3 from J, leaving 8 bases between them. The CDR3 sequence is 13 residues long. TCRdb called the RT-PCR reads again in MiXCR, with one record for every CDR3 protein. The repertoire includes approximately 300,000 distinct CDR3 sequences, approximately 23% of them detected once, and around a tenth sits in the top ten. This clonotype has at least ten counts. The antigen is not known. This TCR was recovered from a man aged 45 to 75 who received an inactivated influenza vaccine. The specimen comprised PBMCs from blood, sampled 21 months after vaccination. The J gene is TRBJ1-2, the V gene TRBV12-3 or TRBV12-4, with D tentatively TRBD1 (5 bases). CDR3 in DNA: TGTGCCAGCAGTTTGCAGGGCCACTATGGCTACACCTTC. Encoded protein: CASSLQGHYGYTF.